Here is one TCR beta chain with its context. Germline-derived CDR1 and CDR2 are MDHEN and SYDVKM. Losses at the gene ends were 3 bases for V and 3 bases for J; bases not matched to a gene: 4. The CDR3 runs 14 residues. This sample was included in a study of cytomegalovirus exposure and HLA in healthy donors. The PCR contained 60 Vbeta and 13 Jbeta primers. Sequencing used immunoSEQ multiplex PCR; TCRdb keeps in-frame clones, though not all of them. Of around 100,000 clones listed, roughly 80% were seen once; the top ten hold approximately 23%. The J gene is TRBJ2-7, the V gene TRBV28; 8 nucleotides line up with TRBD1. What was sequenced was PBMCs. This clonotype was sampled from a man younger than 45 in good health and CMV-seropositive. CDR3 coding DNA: TGTGCCAGCAGTTTTCGCGGACAGGGCTACGAGCAGTACTTC. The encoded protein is CASSFRGQGYEQYF.